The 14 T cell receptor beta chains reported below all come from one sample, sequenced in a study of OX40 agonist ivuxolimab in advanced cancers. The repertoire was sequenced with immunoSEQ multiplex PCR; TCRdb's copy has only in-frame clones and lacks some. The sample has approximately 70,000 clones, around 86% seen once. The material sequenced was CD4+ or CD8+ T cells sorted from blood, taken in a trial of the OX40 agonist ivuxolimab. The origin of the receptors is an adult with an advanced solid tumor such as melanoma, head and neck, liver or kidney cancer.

The CDR3 region is CASSDLTGTDGYTF. The CDR3 region has the DNA TGTGCCAGCAGTGACTTGACAGGGACGGATGGCTACACCTTC. The chain uses TRBV6-5 and TRBJ1-2; 7 bases align to TRBD1. After removal of 5 bases from V and 6 bases from J, the junction contained 9 bases not matched to a gene. The V gene's germline CDR1 is MNHEY and CDR2 SVGAGI. This CDR3 contains 14 residues.

The CDR3 DNA is TGTGCCAGCTCACCAATCCGCCGGGTGGACAGCGGGCGGCCCATTTACGAGCAGTACTTC. Its translation is CASSPIRRVDSGRPIYEQYF. The chain joins TRBV18 to TRBJ2-7, with D perhaps matching TRBD1 or TRBD2 (6 bases each). CDR3 size: 20 residues. Trimming left V 2 bases short and J 4 bases short, with 30 bases between. Germline loops: CDR1 KGHSH, CDR2 LQKENI.

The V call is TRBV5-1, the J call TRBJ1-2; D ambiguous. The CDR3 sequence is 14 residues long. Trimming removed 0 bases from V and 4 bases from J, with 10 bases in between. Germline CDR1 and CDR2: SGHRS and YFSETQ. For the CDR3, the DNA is TGCGCCAGCAGCTTGGAATCTGGGATCTATGGCTACACCTTC. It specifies CASSLESGIYGYTF.

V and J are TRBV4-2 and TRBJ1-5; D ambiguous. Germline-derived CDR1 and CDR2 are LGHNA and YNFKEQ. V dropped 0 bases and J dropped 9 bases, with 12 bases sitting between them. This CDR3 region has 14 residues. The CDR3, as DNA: TGTGCCAGCAGCCAAGACAAGTCCGAGTGGCCCCAGCATTTT. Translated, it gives CASSQDKSEWPQHF.

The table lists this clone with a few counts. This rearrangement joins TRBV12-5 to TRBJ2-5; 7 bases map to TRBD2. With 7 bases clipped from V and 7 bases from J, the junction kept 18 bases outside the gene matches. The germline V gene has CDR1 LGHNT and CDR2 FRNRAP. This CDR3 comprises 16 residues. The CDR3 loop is CASANSGELGRGTQYF. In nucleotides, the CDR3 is TGTGCTAGTGCCAATTCCGGGGAACTAGGGAGGGGGACCCAGTACTTC.

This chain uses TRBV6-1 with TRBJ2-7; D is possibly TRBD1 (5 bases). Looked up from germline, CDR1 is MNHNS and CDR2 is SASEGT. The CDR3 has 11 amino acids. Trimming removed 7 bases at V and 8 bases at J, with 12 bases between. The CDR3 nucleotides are TGTGCCAGCAATCAGGGATCTAAGCAGTACTTC. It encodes CASNQGSKQYF.

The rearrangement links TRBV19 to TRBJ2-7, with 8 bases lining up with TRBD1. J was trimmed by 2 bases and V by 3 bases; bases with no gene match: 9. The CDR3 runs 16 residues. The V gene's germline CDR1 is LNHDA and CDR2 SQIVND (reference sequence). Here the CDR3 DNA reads TGTGCCAGTAGTATCCGGTCCGGGACAGGACCCTACGAGCAGTACTTC. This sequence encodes CASSIRSGTGPYEQYF.

CDR3 nucleotide sequence: TGTGCCAGTAGTCGACGGAACACTGAAGCTTTCTTT. Translating gives CASSRRNTEAFF. The chain recombines TRBV19 with TRBJ1-1; D gene uncertain. Germline values: CDR1 LNHDA, CDR2 SQIVND (reference sequence). This CDR3 contains 12 residues. Trimming removed 5 bases at V and 1 base at J, with 5 bases between.

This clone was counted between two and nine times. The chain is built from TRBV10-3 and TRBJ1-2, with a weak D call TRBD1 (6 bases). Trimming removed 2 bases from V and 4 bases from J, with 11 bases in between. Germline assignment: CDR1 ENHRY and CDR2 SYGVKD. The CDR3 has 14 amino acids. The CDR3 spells CAISEPTGTYGYTF. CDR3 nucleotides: TGTGCCATCAGTGAGCCCACAGGGACCTATGGCTACACCTTC.

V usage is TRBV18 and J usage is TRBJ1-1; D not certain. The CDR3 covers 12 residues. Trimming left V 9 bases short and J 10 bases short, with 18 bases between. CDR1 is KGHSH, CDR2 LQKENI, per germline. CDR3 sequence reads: CASGVLGMGAFF. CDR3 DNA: TGTGCCAGTGGCGTTCTAGGCATGGGAGCTTTCTTT.

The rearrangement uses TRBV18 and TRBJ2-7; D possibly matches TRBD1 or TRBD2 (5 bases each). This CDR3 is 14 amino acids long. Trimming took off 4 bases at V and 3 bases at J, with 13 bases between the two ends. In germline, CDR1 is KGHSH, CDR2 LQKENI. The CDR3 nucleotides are TGTGCCAGCTCACTCGGGACGCAGAACTACGAGCAGTACTTC. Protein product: CASSLGTQNYEQYF. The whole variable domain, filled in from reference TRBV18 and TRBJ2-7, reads NAGVMQNPRHLVRRRGQEARLRCSPMKGHSHVYWYRQLPEEGLKFMVYLQKENIIDESGMPKERFSAEFPKEGPSILRIQQVVRGDSAAYFCASSLGTQNYEQYFGPGTRLTVT.

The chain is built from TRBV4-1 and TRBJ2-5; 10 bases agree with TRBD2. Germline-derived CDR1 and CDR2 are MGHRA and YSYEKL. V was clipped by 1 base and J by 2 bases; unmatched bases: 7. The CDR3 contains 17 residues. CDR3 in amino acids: CASSQGSSGGVQETQYF. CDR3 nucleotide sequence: TGCGCCAGCAGCCAAGGTTCGAGCGGGGGGGTACAAGAGACCCAGTACTTC.

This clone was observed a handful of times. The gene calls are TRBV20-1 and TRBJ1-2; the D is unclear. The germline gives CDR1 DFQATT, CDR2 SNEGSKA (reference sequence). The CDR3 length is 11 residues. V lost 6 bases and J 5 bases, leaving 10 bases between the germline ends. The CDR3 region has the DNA TGCAGTGCGTGGAGGGCTTATGGCTACACCTTC. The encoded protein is CSAWRAYGYTF.

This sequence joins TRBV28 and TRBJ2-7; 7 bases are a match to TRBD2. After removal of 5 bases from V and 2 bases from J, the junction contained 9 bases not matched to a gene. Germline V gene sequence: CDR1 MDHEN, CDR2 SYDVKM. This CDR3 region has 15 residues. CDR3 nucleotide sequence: TGTGCCAGCAGTACTGCGGGGGTGTCAACCTACGAGCAGTACTTC. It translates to CASSTAGVSTYEQYF.